A selection of T cell receptor beta chains follows, all from one sample in a study of blood T cell repertoires in COVID-19. Generated by immunoSEQ multiplex PCR, the TCRdb table keeps only in-frame clones and is missing some. The data show 75,000 to 100,000 clones, with about 88% seen just once and 1.7% held by the top ten. The specimen was peripheral blood. These receptor sequences come from a man at least 80 years old with acute or convalescent COVID-19. CDR3s include the opening cysteine and the closing phenylalanine or tryptophan. Each record gives: CDR3 protein, CDR3 DNA, J gene, clone size, D gene, V gene. The D gene is left open where the match is weak. The size field is filled for only some rows; it gives once, few, many or a size class.

cdr3_aa: CSVEEGRTEAFF; cdr3_nt: TGCAGCGTTGAGGAGGGTAGGACTGAAGCTTTCTTT; j_call: TRBJ1-1; clone_size: -; d_call: -; v_call: TRBV29-1
cdr3_aa: CASSRAGWETQYF; cdr3_nt: TGTGCCAGTAGTAGGGCGGGCTGGGAGACCCAGTACTTC; j_call: TRBJ2-5; clone_size: once; d_call: -; v_call: TRBV19
cdr3_aa: CASSSIGWQEQYF; cdr3_nt: TGTGCCAGCAGCTCCATCGGGTGGCAAGAGCAGTACTTC; j_call: TRBJ2-7; clone_size: -; d_call: -; v_call: TRBV27
cdr3_aa: CASRWGREGLEQYF; cdr3_nt: TGTGCCAGCAGGTGGGGCAGGGAAGGGCTCGAGCAGTACTTC; j_call: TRBJ2-7; clone_size: -; d_call: -; v_call: TRBV6-5
cdr3_aa: CASSKSGTSGLRTGELFF; cdr3_nt: TGTGCCAGCAGCAAATCCGGGACTAGCGGGCTGCGCACCGGGGAGCTGTTTTTT; j_call: TRBJ2-2; clone_size: -; d_call: TRBD2; v_call: TRBV7-8
cdr3_aa: CASSYWAPYEQYF; cdr3_nt: TGTGCCAGCAGCTACTGGGCACCCTACGAGCAGTACTTC; j_call: TRBJ2-7; clone_size: once; d_call: -; v_call: TRBV11-2
cdr3_aa: CASSRDRGYEQYF; cdr3_nt: TGTGCCAGCAGCCGGGACAGGGGTTACGAGCAGTACTTC; j_call: TRBJ2-7; clone_size: -; d_call: TRBD1; v_call: TRBV6-6
cdr3_aa: CASSLAGALYNEQFF; cdr3_nt: TGTGCCAGCAGCTTAGCGGGAGCCCTCTACAATGAGCAGTTCTTC; j_call: TRBJ2-1; clone_size: -; d_call: TRBD2; v_call: TRBV27
cdr3_aa: CASSRGVLQETQYF; cdr3_nt: TGTGCCAGCAGCCGCGGGGTCCTCCAAGAGACCCAGTACTTC; j_call: TRBJ2-5; clone_size: -; d_call: -; v_call: TRBV7-2
cdr3_aa: CASSQGRGASPLHF; cdr3_nt: TGTGCCAGCAGCCAAGGCAGGGGGGCGTCACCCCTCCACTTT; j_call: TRBJ1-6; clone_size: -; d_call: TRBD1; v_call: TRBV3-1/TRBV3-2
cdr3_aa: CASSVGSSGANVLTF; cdr3_nt: TGTGCCAGCAGCGTGGGCAGCTCTGGGGCCAACGTCCTGACTTTC; j_call: TRBJ2-6; clone_size: -; d_call: -; v_call: TRBV9
cdr3_aa: CASSWTSGRVEQYF; cdr3_nt: TGCGCCAGCAGCTGGACTAGCGGGAGAGTCGAGCAGTACTTC; j_call: TRBJ2-7; clone_size: -; d_call: TRBD2; v_call: TRBV5-1
cdr3_aa: CASPRGTEAFF; cdr3_nt: TGTGCCTCACCCCGGGGGACTGAAGCTTTCTTT; j_call: TRBJ1-1; clone_size: -; d_call: -; v_call: TRBV19
cdr3_aa: CASRLASRDTGELFF; cdr3_nt: TGTGCAAGTCGCTTAGCTTCCCGGGACACCGGGGAGCTGTTTTTT; j_call: TRBJ2-2; clone_size: -; d_call: -; v_call: TRBV12-2